These 19 T cell receptor beta chains came from one sample sequenced in a study of cytomegalovirus exposure and HLA in healthy donors. The PCR made use of 60 Vbeta and 13 Jbeta primers. Some clones are missing from TCRdb's copy, which holds only in-frame ones; the method was immunoSEQ multiplex PCR. The repertoire holds approximately 250,000 clones, with roughly 73% as singletons. The sequenced sample was PBMCs. Receptors originate from a boy younger than 18 in good health and CMV-seronegative.

The chain couples TRBV11-3 to TRBJ2-3, with a tentative D call TRBD2 (5 bases). Trimming cost V 1 base and J 6 bases, with 5 bases left between them. Germline V gives CDR1 SGHNT, CDR2 YENEEA. The CDR3 consists of 12 residues. The CDR3, as DNA: TGTGCCAGCAGCTTAGGGGAGGATACGCAGTATTTT. It encodes CASSLGEDTQYF.

This chain connects TRBV29-1 to TRBJ1-3, with D perhaps TRBD1 (5 bases). Trimming shortened V by 6 bases and J by 1 base, and 13 bases separated the two germline ends. The CDR3 runs to 14 residues. Germline V gene sequence: CDR1 SQVTM, CDR2 ANQGSEA. The CDR3 DNA reads as TGCAGCGTAAAAGTCGGGGGTTCTGGAAACACCATATATTTT. Translated, it gives CSVKVGGSGNTIYF.

The chain is built from TRBV7-9 and TRBJ2-2; 8 nucleotides line up with TRBD2. Germline V gene sequence: CDR1 SEHNR, CDR2 FQNEAQ (reference sequence). Trimming removed 3 bases from V and 5 bases from J; junction bases left unmatched: 5. There are 15 residues in the CDR3. CDR3 amino acids: CASSFESGGTGELFF. In nucleotides, the CDR3 is TGTGCCAGCAGCTTTGAGAGCGGGGGAACCGGGGAGCTGTTTTTT.

CDR3 sequence (DNA): TGTGCCAGCAGCCCCTTTCGTTGGCCGAACACTGAAGCTTTCTTT. It encodes CASSPFRWPNTEAFF. J is TRBJ1-1 and V is TRBV11-2; D is undetermined. The CDR3 extends over 15 amino acids. The V end lost 5 bases, the J end lost 1 base, and 14 bases lay between the germline ends. Germline V gene data show CDR1 as SGHAT and CDR2 as FQNNGV.

The chain carries TRBV6-4 and TRBJ1-6; D unclear. Trimming took off 6 bases at V and 3 bases at J, with 6 bases between the two ends. This CDR3 comprises 13 residues. CDR1 MRHNA and CDR2 SNTAGT come from the germline V gene. The CDR3 sequence is CASRPDYNSPLHF. CDR3 coding DNA: TGTGCCAGCAGACCAGACTATAATTCACCCCTCCACTTT.

The genes are TRBV30 and TRBJ1-2; D might be TRBD1 (5 bases). In germline, CDR1 is GTSNPN, CDR2 SVGIG (reference sequence). The V gene lost 0 bases and the J gene lost 7 bases, with 12 bases spanning the gap. CDR3 length: 13 amino acids. CDR3 amino acids: CAWSVGRVVGYTF. The CDR3 region has the DNA TGTGCCTGGAGTGTGGGCAGGGTGGTTGGCTACACCTTC.

This clone occurred a few times. The rearrangement joins TRBV6-6 to TRBJ2-1, with 13 bases aligning to TRBD2. The CDR3 runs to 14 residues. The germline V gene encodes CDR1 MNHNY and CDR2 SVGAGI (reference sequence). The ends lost 6 bases at V and 6 bases at J; junction bases unmatched: 2. The DNA for the CDR3 is TGTGCCAGCAGGCGGACTAGCGGGAGCAATGAGCAGTTCTTC. This codes for CASRRTSGSNEQFF.

In its sample, this clone was seen a few times. The V gene is TRBV9, the J gene TRBJ1-4, with D unresolved. Germline CDR1 SGDLS, CDR2 YYNGEE. This CDR3 is 15 amino acids long. With 3 bases removed from V and 5 bases from J, the gap between germline ends came to 14 bases. This CDR3 reads CASSARRARNEKLFF. CDR3 bases: TGTGCCAGCAGCGCCCGGCGGGCGCGGAATGAAAAACTGTTTTTT.

The rearrangement joins TRBV2 to TRBJ2-7; D might be TRBD1 (6 bases). This CDR3 comprises 13 residues. Between the trimmed V and J ends, which lost 6 bases and 6 bases, there was a span of 15 bases. Germline V lookup: CDR1 SNHLY, CDR2 FYNNEI. The CDR3 loop is CASRGTNTGEQYF. The CDR3 DNA is TGTGCCAGCAGGGGGACAAACACGGGCGAGCAGTACTTC.

This rearrangement joins TRBV7-9 to TRBJ2-1; D may be TRBD2 (7 bases). The V end lost 5 bases, the J end lost 7 bases, and 21 bases lay between the germline ends. The germline V gene encodes CDR1 SEHNR and CDR2 FQNEAQ (reference sequence). The CDR3 sequence is 16 residues long. The CDR3 sequence: CASSPFGGAGWNEQFF. For the CDR3, the DNA is TGTGCCAGCAGCCCGTTTGGGGGGGCCGGTTGGAATGAGCAGTTCTTC.

J is TRBJ2-6 and V is TRBV5-1; 8 nucleotides line up with TRBD1. There are 17 residues in the CDR3. V lost 0 bases, J lost 4 bases, and 6 bases stayed unmatched. Per the germline V gene, CDR1 is SGHRS and CDR2 is YFSETQ. Written as DNA, the CDR3 is TGCGCCAGCAGCTTGGGGACAGGGCTATCAGGGGCCAACGTCCTGACTTTC. Amino acids: CASSLGTGLSGANVLTF.

V and J are TRBV7-9 and TRBJ2-7; 8 bases align to TRBD1. The length of the CDR3 is 17 residues. Germline CDR1 and CDR2: SEHNR and FQNEAQ (reference sequence). The V gene end was trimmed by 3 bases and the J gene end by 2 bases; junction bases not matched to a gene: 12. CDR3 sequence: CASSFTTGTGPTYEQYF. The CDR3 coding sequence is TGTGCCAGCAGCTTTACAACGGGGACAGGCCCGACCTACGAGCAGTACTTC.

This chain uses TRBV5-1 with TRBJ2-7, with 7 bases lining up with TRBD1. The CDR3 length is 15 residues. Germline CDR1 reads SGHRS; CDR2 reads YFSETQ. V lost 4 bases and J lost 7; bases outside the gene matches: 14. CDR3 amino acids: CASSVRDSPRREQYF. CDR3 nucleotide sequence: TGCGCCAGCAGCGTCCGGGACAGCCCGAGGCGGGAGCAGTACTTC.

This rearrangement joins TRBV11-3 to TRBJ2-3, with 11 bases lining up with TRBD2. V lost 0 bases, J lost 2 bases, and 7 bases stayed unmatched. This CDR3 region has 18 residues. Germline-derived CDR1 and CDR2 are SGHNT and YENEEA. The CDR3 coding sequence is TGTGCCAGCAGCTTAGATCTTGGACTAGCGGGCACCACAGATACGCAGTATTTT. Protein sequence: CASSLDLGLAGTTDTQYF.

This clone showed up just a few times. V gene TRBV30 combines with J gene TRBJ2-3; TRBD2 is a possible D gene (7 bases). Germline lookup yields CDR1 GTSNPN and CDR2 SVGIG (reference sequence). The CDR3 totals 13 residues. Trimming took 8 bases from V and 6 from J, leaving 18 bases between them. CDR3 protein: CAGGGLKLDTQYF. The CDR3 DNA is TGTGCCGGGGGGGGCCTTAAGTTGGATACGCAGTATTTT.

This clone was detected only a few times. The gene calls are TRBV29-1 and TRBJ1-4; D possibly corresponds to TRBD1 (5 bases). There are 14 residues in the CDR3. The germline CDR1 and CDR2 sequences are SQVTM and ANQGSEA. Between the trimmed V and J ends, which lost 0 bases and 4 bases, there was a span of 9 bases. The CDR3 DNA sequence: TGCAGCGTTGAAGATCTGGGGGGTAATGAAAAACTGTTTTTT. Translating it yields CSVEDLGGNEKLFF.

The chain couples TRBV4-1 to TRBJ1-4; D uncertain. Trimming left V 4 bases short and J 4 bases short, with 16 bases between. CDR3 length equals 16 residues. The germline CDR1 and CDR2 sequences are MGHRA and YSYEKL. This CDR3 reads CASSRSQNGNNEKLFF. Here the CDR3 DNA reads TGCGCCAGCAGCCGGTCCCAAAACGGGAATAATGAAAAACTGTTTTTT.

V usage is TRBV30 and J usage is TRBJ2-5; 11 bases line up with TRBD2. Judging by the DNA end, TRBJ2-7 fits better; the J call may be wrong. The germline V gene encodes CDR1 GTSNPN and CDR2 SVGIG (reference sequence). The CDR3 covers 16 residues. The CDR3 loop reads CAWSGSSGRPVDEQYF. DNA for the CDR3: TGTGCCTGGAGTGGGTCTAGCGGGAGGCCTGTAGACGAGCAGTACTTC.

The chain joins TRBV5-1 to TRBJ2-6; TRBD1 matches 7 bases. Germline CDR1 is SGHRS and CDR2 is YFSETQ. J was trimmed by 2 bases and V by 4 bases; bases with no gene match: 3. The CDR3 extends over 15 amino acids. The CDR3 nucleotides are TGCGCCAGCAGCCCGGGGACAGCTGGGGCCAACGTCCTGACTTTC. The encoded protein is CASSPGTAGANVLTF.